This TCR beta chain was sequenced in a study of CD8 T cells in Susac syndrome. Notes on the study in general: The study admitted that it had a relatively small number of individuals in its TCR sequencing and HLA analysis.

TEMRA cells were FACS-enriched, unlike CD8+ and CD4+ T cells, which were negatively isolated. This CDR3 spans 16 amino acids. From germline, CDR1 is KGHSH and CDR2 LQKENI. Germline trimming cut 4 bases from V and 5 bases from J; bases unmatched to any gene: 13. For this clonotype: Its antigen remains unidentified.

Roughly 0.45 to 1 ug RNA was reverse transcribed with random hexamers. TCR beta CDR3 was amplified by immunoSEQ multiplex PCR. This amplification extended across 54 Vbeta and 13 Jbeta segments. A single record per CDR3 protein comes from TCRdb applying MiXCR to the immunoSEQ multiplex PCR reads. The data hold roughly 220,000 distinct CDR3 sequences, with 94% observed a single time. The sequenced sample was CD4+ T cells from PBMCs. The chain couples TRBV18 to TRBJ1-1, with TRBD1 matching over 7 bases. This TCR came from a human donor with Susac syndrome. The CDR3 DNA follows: TGTGCCAGCTCACGCGGACAGGCAGTTGCTGGGACTGAAGCTTTCTTT. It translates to CASSRGQAVAGTEAFF.